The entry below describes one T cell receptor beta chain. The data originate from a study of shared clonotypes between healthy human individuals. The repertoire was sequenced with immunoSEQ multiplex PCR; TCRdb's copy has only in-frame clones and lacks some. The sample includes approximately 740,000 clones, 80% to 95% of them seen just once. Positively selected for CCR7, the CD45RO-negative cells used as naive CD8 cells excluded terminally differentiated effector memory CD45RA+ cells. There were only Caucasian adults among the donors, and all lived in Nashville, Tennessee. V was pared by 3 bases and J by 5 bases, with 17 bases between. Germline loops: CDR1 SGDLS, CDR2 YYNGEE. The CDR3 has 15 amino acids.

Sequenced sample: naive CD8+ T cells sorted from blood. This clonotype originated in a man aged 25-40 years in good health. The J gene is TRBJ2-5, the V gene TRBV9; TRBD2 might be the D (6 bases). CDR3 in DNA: TGTGCCAGCAGCGGAGGAGGCGGGGCCAGGGAGACCCAGTACTTC. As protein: CASSGGGGARETQYF.